A single sample is the source of the 13 T cell receptor beta chains below, sequenced in a study of cytomegalovirus exposure and HLA in healthy donors (dated by TCRdb to the late 2010s). Library preparation was by the immunoSEQ multiplex PCR assay. The multiplex PCR relied on a mix of 60 forward primers for TCR Vbeta segments and 13 reverse primers for TCR Jbeta segments. The immuneACCESS repertoire file appears here via TCRdb, limited to in-frame rearrangements. These files lack a portion of the clones; in checked studies, under half of the deficit traces to unresolved V genes, and the cause of the others is not known. A total of under 150,000 clones appear in this sample, 75% to 80% of them only once. 6.3% of the sample is taken by the ten largest. What was sequenced was PBMCs. The receptors were sampled from a middle-aged woman in good health and CMV-seronegative.

The chain's CDR3 is CAIRAGIQETQYF. The CDR3 nucleotides are TGTGCCATCAGAGCGGGGATCCAAGAGACCCAGTACTTC. This chain links TRBV10-3 with TRBJ2-5, with 7 bases aligning to TRBD2. Losses at the gene ends were 6 bases for V and 1 base for J; bases not matched to a gene: 2. There are 13 residues in the CDR3. CDR1 is ENHRY, CDR2 SYGVKD, per germline.

This chain joins TRBV7-2 and TRBJ1-2; 9 nucleotides align to TRBD1. CDR3 length equals 15 residues. Germline trimming cut 1 base from V and 8 bases from J; bases unmatched to any gene: 8. The germline CDR1 and CDR2 sequences are SGHTA and FQGNSA. The CDR3 spells CASSLEQGALRGYTF. CDR3 coding DNA: TGTGCCAGCAGCTTAGAACAGGGGGCTTTGAGGGGCTACACCTTC.

In this sample, this clone turned up once. The chain joins TRBV25-1 to TRBJ1-4, with a possible D match to TRBD1 (5 bases). CDR3 size: 15 residues. The germline V gene has CDR1 MGHDK and CDR2 SYGVNS. Trimming cost V 3 bases and J 5 bases, with 13 bases left between them. For the CDR3, the DNA is TGTGCCAGCAGTGATGGGGGGACTATAAATGAAAAACTGTTTTTT. The encoded protein is CASSDGGTINEKLFF.

The V and J genes are TRBV29-1 and TRBJ1-1; possibly TRBD1 for D (5 bases). The germline V and J ends were trimmed by 5 bases and 1 base, with 11 bases remaining between them. This CDR3 has 13 residues. Germline assignment: CDR1 SQVTM and CDR2 ANQGSEA. As DNA, the CDR3 is TGCAGCGTTCGACAGCACGGGAACACTGAAGCTTTCTTT. Amino acid sequence: CSVRQHGNTEAFF.

The chain is built from TRBV19 and TRBJ1-5; D unclear. The germline V gene encodes CDR1 LNHDA and CDR2 SQIVND (reference sequence). This CDR3 is 13 amino acids long. Trimming removed 4 bases from V and 4 bases from J, with 8 bases in between. The DNA of the CDR3 is TGTGCCAGTAGTAGAGATCCTAATCAGCCCCAGCATTTT. Its translation is CASSRDPNQPQHF.

CDR3 bases: TGTGCCAGCAGCGCCTCTGCCACAGGGGGCTTTCTGGGTACCCAGTACTTC. This translates into CASSASATGGFLGTQYF. V gene TRBV9 combines with J gene TRBJ2-5; 9 bases match TRBD1. CDR1 and CDR2 from the germline V gene are SGDLS and YYNGEE. The ends lost 3 bases at V and 8 bases at J; junction bases unmatched: 17. The CDR3 sequence is 17 residues long.

V and J are TRBV5-1 and TRBJ1-1; 12 bases agree with TRBD1. V gave up 4 bases and J gave up 4 bases; unmatched junction bases: 8. Germline CDR1 SGHRS, CDR2 YFSETQ. This CDR3 has 16 amino acids. The CDR3 sequence: CASSPGTGGAGTEAFF. CDR3 coding DNA: TGCGCCAGCAGCCCGGGGACAGGGGGCGCGGGCACTGAAGCTTTCTTT. The full variable domain, completed using reference TRBV5-1 and TRBJ1-1, is KAGVTQTPRYLIKTRGQQVTLSCSPISGHRSVSWYQQTPGQGLQFLFEYFSETQRNKGNFPGRFSGRQFSNSRSEMNVSTLELGDSALYLCASSPGTGGAGTEAFFGQGTRLTVV.

This chain connects TRBV19 to TRBJ1-4; possibly TRBD1 for D (6 bases). The CDR3 spans 13 residues. From germline, CDR1 is LNHDA and CDR2 SQIVND (reference sequence). V shed 7 bases and J shed 4 bases, with 10 bases lying between them. The CDR3 region is CASNGRGNEKLFF. In nucleotides, the CDR3 is TGTGCCAGTAATGGCAGGGGTAATGAAAAACTGTTTTTT.

The chain couples TRBV5-1 to TRBJ1-4; no firm D call. The CDR3 contains 16 residues. Between the trimmed V and J ends, which lost 2 bases and 1 base, there was a span of 12 bases. Looked up from germline, CDR1 is SGHRS and CDR2 is YFSETQ. The CDR3 DNA sequence: TGCGCCAGCAGCTTATCTCCCTCGGGAACTAATGAAAAACTGTTTTTT. This translates into CASSLSPSGTNEKLFF.

CDR3 amino acids: CATSRDTPGLSYSPLHF. The CDR3 region has the DNA TGTGCCACCAGCAGAGATACGCCAGGGCTCTCGTATTCACCCCTCCACTTT. The chain employs TRBV15 and TRBJ1-6, with D possibly matching TRBD1 (5 bases). Germline CDR1 is LNHNV and CDR2 is YYDKDF (reference sequence). The CDR3 spans 17 residues. The V gene lost 0 bases and the J gene lost 8 bases, with 17 bases spanning the gap. The variable domain in full, with the rest retrieved from reference TRBV15 and TRBJ1-6, is DAMVIQNPRYQVTQFGKPVTLSCSQTLNHNVMYWYQQKSSQAPKLLFHYYDKDFNNEADTPDNFQSRRPNTSFCFLDIRSPGLGDTAMYLCATSRDTPGLSYSPLHFGNGTRLTVT.

For the CDR3, the DNA is TGTGCCACCAGCAGTGACAGGGGCTCTGAAGCTTTCTTT. This codes for CATSSDRGSEAFF. V is TRBV15 and J is TRBJ1-1; 8 positions agree with TRBD1. The CDR3 covers 13 residues. Trimming at V came to 3 bases and at J to 6 bases, leaving 3 bases not matched to a gene. Per germline, CDR1 LNHNV and CDR2 YYDKDF (reference sequence).

This clone was counted once. The rearrangement uses TRBV7-2 and TRBJ1-2; D is possibly TRBD1 (6 bases). V was trimmed by 4 bases and J by 7 bases, leaving 16 bases between them. CDR1 and CDR2 (germline): SGHTA, FQGNSA. CDR3 length: 14 amino acids. The DNA for the CDR3 is TGTGCCAGCAGCTCTACCTACAGGGATGGTGGCTACACCTTC. Protein product: CASSSTYRDGGYTF.

The V gene is TRBV27, the J gene TRBJ1-2; TRBD1 aligns across 9 bases. V lost 8 bases and J lost 8; bases outside the gene matches: 9. The length of the CDR3 is 13 residues. In germline, CDR1 is MNHEY, CDR2 SMNVEV (reference sequence). The CDR3 reads CASSEVGQGGYTF. CDR3 nucleotide sequence: TGTGCCAGCTCCGAGGTGGGACAGGGAGGCTACACCTTC.